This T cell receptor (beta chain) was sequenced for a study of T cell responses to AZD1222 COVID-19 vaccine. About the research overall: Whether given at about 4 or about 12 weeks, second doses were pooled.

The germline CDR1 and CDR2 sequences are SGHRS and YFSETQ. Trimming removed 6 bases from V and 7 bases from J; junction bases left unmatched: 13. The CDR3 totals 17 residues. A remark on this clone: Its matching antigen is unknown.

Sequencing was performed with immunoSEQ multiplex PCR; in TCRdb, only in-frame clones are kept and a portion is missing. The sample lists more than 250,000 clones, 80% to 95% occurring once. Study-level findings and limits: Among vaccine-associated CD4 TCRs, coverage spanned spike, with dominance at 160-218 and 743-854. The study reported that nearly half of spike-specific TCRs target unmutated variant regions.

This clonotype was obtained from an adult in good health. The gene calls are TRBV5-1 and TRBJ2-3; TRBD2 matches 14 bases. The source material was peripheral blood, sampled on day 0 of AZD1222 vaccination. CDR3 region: CASKMRLAGGPQNTQYF. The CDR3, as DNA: TGCGCCAGCAAAATGAGACTAGCGGGGGGGCCTCAAAATACGCAGTATTTT.